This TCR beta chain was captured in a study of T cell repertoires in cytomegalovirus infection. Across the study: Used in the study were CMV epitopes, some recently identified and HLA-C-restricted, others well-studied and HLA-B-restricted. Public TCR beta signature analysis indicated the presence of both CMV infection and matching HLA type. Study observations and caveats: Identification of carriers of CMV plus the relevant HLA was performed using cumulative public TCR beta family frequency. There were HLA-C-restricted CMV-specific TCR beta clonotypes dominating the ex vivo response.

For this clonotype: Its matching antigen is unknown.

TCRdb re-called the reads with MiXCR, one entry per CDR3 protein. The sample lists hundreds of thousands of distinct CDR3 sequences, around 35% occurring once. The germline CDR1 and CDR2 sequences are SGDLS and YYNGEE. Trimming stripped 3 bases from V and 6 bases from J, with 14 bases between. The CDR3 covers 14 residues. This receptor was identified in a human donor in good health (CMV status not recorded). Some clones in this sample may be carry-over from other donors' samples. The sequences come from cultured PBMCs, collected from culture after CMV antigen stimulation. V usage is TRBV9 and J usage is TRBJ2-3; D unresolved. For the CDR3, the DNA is TGTGCCAGCAGCGCGGACGGGCCTGTGGATACGCAGTATTTT. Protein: CASSADGPVDTQYF.